The rows below give T cell receptor beta chains drawn from one sample of a study of T cell repertoires in cytomegalovirus infection. One entry per CDR3 protein results from TCRdb running MiXCR on the reads. Among about 340,000 distinct CDR3 sequences, 25% to 30% were seen once, and the ten largest hold around 18%. Antigen specificity for these receptors is unknown. Sequences were derived from cultured PBMCs, sampled from culture after CMV antigen stimulation. These receptors were taken from a human donor in good health (CMV status not recorded). Some clones in this sample may be carry-over from other donors' samples. The conserved cysteine and the conserved F or W are not part of the CDR3 here.

v_call	j_call	cdr3_length	cdr3_aa
TRBV19	TRBJ1-1	14	ASSIEIETPNTEAF
TRBV5-1	TRBJ2-7	12	ASSFGGTKGEQY
TRBV19	TRBJ1-2	12	ASSIKLGSYGYT
TRBV6-1	TRBJ2-7	13	ASSDPGTGVSEQY
TRBV20-1	TRBJ1-1	13	SARDRQSVIGEAF
TRBV27	TRBJ2-1	14	ASSLRQGRLDNEQF
TRBV20-1	TRBJ1-5	13	SARTGVGSNQPQH
TRBV30	TRBJ2-1	9	ACLTGNEQF
TRBV20-1	TRBJ2-1	11	SARPRGVSEQF
TRBV6-4	TRBJ2-5	15	ASSEDWMVASLKTQY
TRBV19	TRBJ2-3	13	ASSPTGGSTDTQY
TRBV4-1	TRBJ1-5	14	ASSQTRLRGVQPQH
TRBV11-2	TRBJ2-2	11	ASSWDFTGELF
TRBV4-2	TRBJ1-2	13	ASSHLDRGRHGYT
TRBV6-5	TRBJ1-3	13	ASSYGGRGGNTIY
TRBV12-3/TRBV12-4	TRBJ1-5	14	ASSLRGGSGNQPQH
TRBV20-1	TRBJ1-1	14	SARDASGQGYTEAF
TRBV19	TRBJ2-3	13	ASSIAGANTDTQY
TRBV7-2	TRBJ1-6	13	ASSSQQGRGSPLH
TRBV6-5	TRBJ1-1	12	ASSYTRVGAEAF
TRBV7-9	TRBJ1-3	12	GDADTSSGNTIY
TRBV7-2	TRBJ1-5	15	ASSTSGQPYSNQPQH
TRBV27	TRBJ2-2	14	ASSPLVLSSTGELF
TRBV20-1	TRBJ2-7	12	SAKTGAARYEQY
TRBV7-8	TRBJ2-6	17	ASSLGPRGRGPGANVLT
TRBV7-2	TRBJ1-4	12	ASSYITLGGKLF
TRBV19	TRBJ1-2	14	ASRGSLDPPNYGYT
TRBV27	TRBJ2-3	14	ASSLEGLAGEDTQY
TRBV11-2	TRBJ2-1	15	ASSLGGLRSSYNEQF
TRBV11-2	TRBJ2-2	15	ASSSRTGGMGTGELF
TRBV20-1	TRBJ2-2	14	SAPLPGQVYSGELF
TRBV6-2/TRBV6-3	TRBJ2-7	11	ASSFGVSVEQY
TRBV12-5	TRBJ1-5	13	ASGPGQGWDQPQH
TRBV27	TRBJ2-7	12	ASSWNQNPYEQY
TRBV7-8	TRBJ1-1	9	ASSQQLEAF
TRBV7-9	TRBJ2-1	13	ASSLAGVKNNEQF
TRBV25-1	TRBJ2-7	12	ASSDRERPYEQY
TRBV4-2	TRBJ2-2	13	ASSQDGGGGGELF